This TCR beta chain comes out of a study of T cell repertoires in cytomegalovirus infection. Study summary: CMV infection and matching HLA type were both indicated by public TCR beta signatures.

Using its own MiXCR run on the reads, TCRdb lists one record per CDR3 protein. The sample has roughly 77,000 distinct CDR3 sequences, 3.5% to 4% seen once. The sample holds many counts of this clonotype. Its cognate antigen is unknown. V lost 2 bases and J 4 bases, leaving 3 bases between the germline ends. The length of the CDR3 is 12 residues. CDR1 is SGHVS and CDR2 is FNYEAQ in the germline V gene. Whole-study findings and limits: The ex vivo response was dominated by HLA-C-restricted CMV-specific TCR beta clonotypes. Identification of carriers of CMV plus the relevant HLA was achieved through cumulative public TCR beta family frequency.

The chain uses TRBV7-6 and TRBJ1-3; D gene unclear. This clonotype was obtained from a human donor in good health (CMV status not recorded). Some clones in this sample may be carry-over from other donors' samples. The sequencing input was PBMCs. The CDR3 DNA reads TGTGCCAGCAGCTTACAAGGAAACACCATATATTTT. Amino acids: CASSLQGNTIYF.